This T cell receptor beta chain was documented in a study of T cell clusters in autoimmune cytopenias (dated by TCRdb to about 2019). Concerning the study at large: Of the roughly 47 healthy donor controls, some 22 were female, and the group had a mean age of roughly 57 years and a median age of roughly 59 years. A median TRB sequencing depth of about 50,000 reads per sample was reached, and a median of roughly 2,300 distinct TRB clonotypes per sample was obtained. TRB and IGH repertoires from peripheral blood were sequenced in autoimmune cytopenia patients at active disease and during treatment follow-up, with healthy, CLL and autoimmune hepatitis controls included alongside. The goal of the study was to find out whether patients with autoimmune cytopenia have a disease-specific immune repertoire signature that could be used as a blood-based biomarker. Controls were approximately 25 age-matched healthy donors for primary cytopenia and 14 age-matched CLL patients for secondary cytopenia. Repertoires from autoimmune hepatitis patients were compared with those of under 25 healthy donors matched for age and sex.

Going by frequency alone, this clonotype is medium-sized (0.01 to 0.1%); a count is unavailable. Its antigen is not yet known. Multiplex PCR with a touch-down protocol amplified TRB rearrangements, with the TRB-A and TRB-B primer pools combined in a single tube. Illumina adapters and sample indices were added to the amplicons through two consecutive PCR reactions performed with Phusion HS II polymerase. Amplicons were gel-purified with the NucleoSpin Gel and PCR Clean-up kit, then quantified by Qubit and quality-checked on an Agilent 2100 Bioanalyzer. Sequencing of the libraries was done on an Illumina MiSeq with 600-cycle, single-indexed, paired-end runs. In the original analysis: MiXCR version 2.1.12 with the default MiXCR reference library was used to align and assemble TRB reads. A clone was defined by each unique CDR3 nucleotide sequence, and the analysis included only productive sequences supported by at least two reads. Alpha-parameterized diversity profiles (alpha 0 to 5), including the Shannon (alpha 1) and Simpson (alpha 2) indices, were computed with an R script to assess repertoire diversity. Combinatorial TRB VJ usage was calculated with the tcR package and was compared between cohorts by principal component analysis performed with ade4. Using GLIPH, TCRbeta CDR3s were clustered on pairs of cohorts matched for age and read depth, and a Wilcoxon test was used to compare cluster frequencies. After reprocessing by TCRdb, each CDR3 protein sequence is one entry, and no DNA is given. The V and J calls and clone size come from TCRdb's table, not from the authors' own analysis. The record for this sample contains 2,000 to 2,500 distinct CDR3 sequences. The ten largest clones represent 6% to 9% of the sample.

Each sample's TRB amplification started from 250 to 300 ng of peripheral blood genomic DNA, which corresponds to some 36,000 genome equivalents. The germline V gene (reference sequence) sets CDR1 to DFQATT and CDR2 to SNEGSKA. Inclusive of the bounding cysteine and phenylalanine, the CDR3 is 15 residues long. The coding DNA is unavailable. The study at large found these results: Shifts in the TRB repertoire, including less even repertoires in secondary cytopenia and CLL, were mostly a reflection of lymphoma bias and not of autoimmunity. Healthy donors had almost three times as many exclusive TRB clusters as active autoimmune hepatitis patients, a finding consistent with an autoimmunity-wide signature. In the comparison of secondary cytopenia with CLL, no cluster-lack signature showed up, apparently because the dominant lymphoma-associated repertoire masked the signature. The T cell clusters were defined in silico only, and their functional role remained to be validated experimentally. A lack of physiological T cell clusters in primary autoimmune cytopenia patients was suggested by GLIPH, as 51 clusters were found to be exclusive to healthy donors versus roughly 15 exclusive to patients.

The same sample was also studied in work on T cell repertoires in aging, cancer and after chemotherapy. As the second paper documents: Donors spanned six age groups from 30 or younger to 70 or older, with at least three individuals per group. Control TCR repertoires from healthy donors were recorded over several months to years, and clear clonal overlap was observed across re-sampling. The full dataset contained several million TCR reads. Compared with age-matched healthy donors, untreated patients with either hematological or solid cancers had significantly lower TCR diversity in the blood along with higher clonality. In healthy donors, the decline in TCR diversity with age was mainly due to loss of richness, whereas in cancer patients loss of evenness also played a role. In both cancer cohorts, median generation probability rose over the chemotherapy interval, which suggests that the repertoire was reconstituted through rebound thymic output. According to the authors, the repertoire data do not permit conclusions about immunological memory after chemotherapy. The study profiled peripheral blood TCR beta repertoires from healthy donors and cancer patients to examine immunoaging and T cell reconstitution after chemotherapy. A cohort of more than 200 cancer patients (approximately 90 with hematological and 124 with solid cancers) was assembled, and about 100 healthy donors were included as a reference group. MiXCR versions 2.12 and 3.0.5 were used to process TRB sequences. Shannon diversity, evenness, clonality (one minus evenness), and alpha-parameterized diversity profiles from alpha 0 to 5 were included as repertoire metrics. The IGoR algorithm was used to compute generation probabilities of clones in paired pre- and post-chemotherapy samples.

This sequence originates from a human donor in good health. The specimen sequenced was peripheral blood. The receptor chain draws on TRBV20-1 and TRBJ2-7; TCRdb calls TRBD2, which cannot be checked without DNA. The CDR3 sequence is CSAPNRLALSYEQYF.